This TCR beta chain was captured by sequencing in a study of blood T cell repertoires in COVID-19. The V gene end was trimmed by 3 bases and the J gene end by 7 bases; junction bases not matched to a gene: 9. The CDR3 consists of 14 residues. CDR1 is SGHAT and CDR2 is FQNNGV in the germline V gene. This clone was recorded only once. Study processing details: The authors estimated nucleated cell counts from reference gene primer amplification. TCRdb's copy holds only in-frame clones and misses some; the assay was immunoSEQ multiplex PCR. The V and J calls and the clone size are those of that table, but D and trimming were determined from the DNA. The table shows 40,000 to 50,000 clones, with about nine tenths occurring only once.

This clonotype was obtained from a human donor in a cohort sampled during active COVID-19. The sequencing input was peripheral blood. The V and J genes are TRBV11-2 and TRBJ2-7; the match to TRBD2 covers 7 bases. The CDR3 nucleotides are TGTGCCAGCAGCTTCTCGGGAGCCGGGGGGGAGCAGTACTTC. Translated, it gives CASSFSGAGGEQYF.